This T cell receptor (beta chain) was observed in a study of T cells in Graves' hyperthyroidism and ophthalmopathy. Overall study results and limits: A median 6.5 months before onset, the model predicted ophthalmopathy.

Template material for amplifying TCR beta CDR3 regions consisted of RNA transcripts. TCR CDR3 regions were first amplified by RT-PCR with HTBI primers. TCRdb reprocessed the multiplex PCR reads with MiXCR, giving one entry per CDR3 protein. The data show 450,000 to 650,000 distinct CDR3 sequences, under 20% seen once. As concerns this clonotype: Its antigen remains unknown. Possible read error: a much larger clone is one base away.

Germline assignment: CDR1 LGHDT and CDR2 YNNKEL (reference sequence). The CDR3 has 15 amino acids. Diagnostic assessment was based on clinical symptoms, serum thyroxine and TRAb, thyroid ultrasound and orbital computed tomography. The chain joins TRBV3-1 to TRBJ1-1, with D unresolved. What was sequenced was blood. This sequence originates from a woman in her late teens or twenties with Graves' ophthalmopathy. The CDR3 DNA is TGTGCCAGCAGCCAAGAGAACATGCTGAACACTGGAGCTTTCTTT. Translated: CASSQENMLNTGAFF. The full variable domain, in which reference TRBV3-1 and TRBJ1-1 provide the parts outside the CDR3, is DTAVSQTPKYLVTQMGNDKSIKCEQNLGHDTMYWYKQDSKKFLKIMFSYNNKELIINETVPNRFSPKSPDKAHLNLHINSLELGDSAVYFCASSQENMLNTGAFFGQGTRLTVV.